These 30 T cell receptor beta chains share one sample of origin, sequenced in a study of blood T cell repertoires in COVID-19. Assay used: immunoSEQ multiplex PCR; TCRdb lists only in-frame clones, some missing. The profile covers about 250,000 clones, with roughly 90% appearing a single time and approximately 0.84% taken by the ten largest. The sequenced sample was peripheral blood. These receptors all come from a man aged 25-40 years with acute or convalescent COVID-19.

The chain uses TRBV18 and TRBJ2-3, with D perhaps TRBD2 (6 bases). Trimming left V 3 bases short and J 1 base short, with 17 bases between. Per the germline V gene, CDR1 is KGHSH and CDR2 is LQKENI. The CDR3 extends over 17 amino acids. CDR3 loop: CASSPSLTSRRTDTQYF. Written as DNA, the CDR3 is TGTGCCAGCTCACCTTCCCTCACTAGCAGGCGCACAGATACGCAGTATTTT.

The CDR3 region is CASSLFRDGTEAFF. The CDR3 bases are TGTGCCAGCAGCTTATTCAGGGATGGGACTGAAGCTTTCTTT. The chain couples TRBV7-9 to TRBJ1-1; weak D call: TRBD1 (5 bases). The CDR3 length is 14 residues. The germline V and J ends were trimmed by 2 bases and 5 bases, with 12 bases remaining between them. Germline CDR1 and CDR2: SEHNR and FQNEAQ (reference sequence). The variable domain in full, completed from reference TRBV7-9 and TRBJ1-1, reads DTGVSQNPRHKITKRGQNVTFRCDPISEHNRLYWYRQTLGQGPEFLTYFQNEAQLEKSRLLSDRFSAERPKGSFSTLEIQRTEQGDSAMYLCASSLFRDGTEAFFGQGTRLTVV.

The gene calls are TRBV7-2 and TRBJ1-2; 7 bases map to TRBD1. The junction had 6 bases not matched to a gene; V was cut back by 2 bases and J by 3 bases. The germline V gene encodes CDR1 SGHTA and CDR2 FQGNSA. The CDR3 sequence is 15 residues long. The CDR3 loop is CASSLNDRAYYGYTF. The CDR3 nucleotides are TGTGCCAGCAGCTTAAACGACAGGGCTTACTATGGCTACACCTTC.

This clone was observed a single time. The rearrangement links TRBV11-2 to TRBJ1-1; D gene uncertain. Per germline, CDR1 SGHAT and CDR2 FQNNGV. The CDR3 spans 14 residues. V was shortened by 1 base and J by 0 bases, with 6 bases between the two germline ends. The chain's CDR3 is CASSLGVLNTEAFF. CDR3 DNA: TGTGCCAGCAGCTTAGGAGTTCTGAACACTGAAGCTTTCTTT.

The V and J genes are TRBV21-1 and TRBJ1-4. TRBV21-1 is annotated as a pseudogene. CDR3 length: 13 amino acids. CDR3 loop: CASWTVTNEKLFF. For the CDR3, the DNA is TGTGCCAGCTGGACTGTTACTAATGAAAAACTGTTTTTT.

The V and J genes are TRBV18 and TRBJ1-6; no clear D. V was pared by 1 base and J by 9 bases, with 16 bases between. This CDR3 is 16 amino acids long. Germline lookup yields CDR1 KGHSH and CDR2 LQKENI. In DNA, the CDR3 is TGTGCCAGCTCACCACGAAGTGCTACCTACGGTTCACCCCTCCACTTT. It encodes CASSPRSATYGSPLHF. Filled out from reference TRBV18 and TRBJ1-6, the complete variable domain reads NAGVMQNPRHLVRRRGQEARLRCSPMKGHSHVYWYRQLPEEGLKFMVYLQKENIIDESGMPKERFSAEFPKEGPSILRIQQVVRGDSAAYFCASSPRSATYGSPLHFGNGTRLTVT.

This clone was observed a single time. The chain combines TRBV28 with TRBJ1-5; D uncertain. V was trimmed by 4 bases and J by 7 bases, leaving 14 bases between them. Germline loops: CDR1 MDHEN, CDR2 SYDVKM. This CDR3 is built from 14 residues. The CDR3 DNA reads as TGTGCCAGCAGTTATGGGCCCCTCACGCAGCCCCAGCATTTT. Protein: CASSYGPLTQPQHF.

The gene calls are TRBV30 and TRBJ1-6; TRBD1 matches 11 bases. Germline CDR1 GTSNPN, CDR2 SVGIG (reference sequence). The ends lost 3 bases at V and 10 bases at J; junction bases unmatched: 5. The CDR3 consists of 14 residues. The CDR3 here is CAWRSWTGGSPLHF. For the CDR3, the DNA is TGTGCCTGGAGGTCCTGGACAGGGGGCTCACCCCTCCACTTT.

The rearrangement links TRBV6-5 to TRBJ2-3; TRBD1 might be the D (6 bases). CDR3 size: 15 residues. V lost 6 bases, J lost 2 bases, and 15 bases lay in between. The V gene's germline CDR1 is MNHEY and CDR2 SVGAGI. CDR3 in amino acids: CASRRYRASTDTQYF. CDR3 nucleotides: TGTGCCAGCAGACGCTACAGGGCCTCCACAGATACGCAGTATTTT.

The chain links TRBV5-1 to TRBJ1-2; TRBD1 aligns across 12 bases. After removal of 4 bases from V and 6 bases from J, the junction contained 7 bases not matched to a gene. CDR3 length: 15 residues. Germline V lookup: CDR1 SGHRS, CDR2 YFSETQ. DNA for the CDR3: TGCGCCAGCAGCCTTGGGACAGGGGGCCAGGATGGCTACACCTTC. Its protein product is CASSLGTGGQDGYTF.

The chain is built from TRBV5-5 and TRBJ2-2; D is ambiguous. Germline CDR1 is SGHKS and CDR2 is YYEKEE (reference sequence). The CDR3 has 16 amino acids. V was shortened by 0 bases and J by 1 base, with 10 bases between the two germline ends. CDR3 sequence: CASSLGSWRNTGELFF. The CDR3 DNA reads TGTGCCAGCAGCTTGGGGTCGTGGAGGAACACCGGGGAGCTGTTTTTT.

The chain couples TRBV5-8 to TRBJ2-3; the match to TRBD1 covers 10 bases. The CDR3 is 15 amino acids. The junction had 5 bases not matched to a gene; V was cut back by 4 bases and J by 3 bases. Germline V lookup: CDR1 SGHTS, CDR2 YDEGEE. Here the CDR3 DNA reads TGTGCCAGCAGCCGGACAGGGGGAAGGACAGATACGCAGTATTTT. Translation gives CASSRTGGRTDTQYF.

The CDR3 bases are TGTGCCAGCAGCTTGGGGGCGGGTTCCGGAGATACGCAGTATTTT. This encodes CASSLGAGSGDTQYF. The chain combines TRBV5-8 with TRBJ2-3, with D possibly matching TRBD2 (5 bases). V shed 0 bases and J shed 5 bases, with 13 bases lying between them. There are 15 residues in the CDR3. Germline V CDR1 and CDR2: SGHTS, YDEGEE.

CDR3 sequence: CASSRRTGDNYGYTF. CDR3 coding DNA: TGTGCCAGCAGCCGGAGGACAGGGGATAACTATGGCTACACCTTC. The genes are TRBV14 and TRBJ1-2; 9 bases align to TRBD1. Germline assignment: CDR1 SGHDN and CDR2 FVKESK. V was pared by 4 bases and J by 1 base, with 4 bases of the junction left unmatched. This CDR3 contains 15 residues.

The CDR3 spells CASSFGTDGYTF. CDR3 DNA: TGTGCCAGCAGCTTCGGGACAGATGGCTACACCTTC. This chain links TRBV11-2 with TRBJ1-2, with TRBD1 matching over 7 bases. This CDR3 is built from 12 residues. J lost 6 bases, V lost 3 bases, and 1 base had no gene match. Germline CDR1 SGHAT, CDR2 FQNNGV.

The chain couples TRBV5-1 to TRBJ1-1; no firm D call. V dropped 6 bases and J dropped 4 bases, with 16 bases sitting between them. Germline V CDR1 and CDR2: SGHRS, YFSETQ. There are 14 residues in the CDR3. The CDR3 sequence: CASMREPRGTEAFF. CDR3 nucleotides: TGCGCCAGCATGAGAGAACCTCGGGGCACTGAAGCTTTCTTT.

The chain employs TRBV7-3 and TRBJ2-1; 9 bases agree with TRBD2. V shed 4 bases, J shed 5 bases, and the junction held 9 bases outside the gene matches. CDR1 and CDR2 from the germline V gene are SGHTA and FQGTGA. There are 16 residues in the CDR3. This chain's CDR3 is CASSSLGSGSDNEQFF. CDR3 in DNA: TGTGCCAGCAGCTCCCTTGGTAGCGGGAGTGACAATGAGCAGTTCTTC.

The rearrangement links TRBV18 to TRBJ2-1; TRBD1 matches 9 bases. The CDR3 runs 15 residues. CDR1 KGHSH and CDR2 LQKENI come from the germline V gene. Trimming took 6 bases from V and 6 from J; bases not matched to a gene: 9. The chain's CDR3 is CASSPFGTGLNEQFF. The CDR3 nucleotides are TGTGCCAGCTCGCCATTTGGGACAGGGCTCAATGAGCAGTTCTTC.

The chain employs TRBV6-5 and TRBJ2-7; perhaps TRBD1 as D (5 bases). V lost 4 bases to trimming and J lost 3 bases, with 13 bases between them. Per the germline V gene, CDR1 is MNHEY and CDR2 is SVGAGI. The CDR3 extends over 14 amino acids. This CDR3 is CASSSPLDSYEQYF. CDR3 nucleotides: TGTGCCAGCAGTTCGCCCCTCGACAGCTACGAGCAGTACTTC.

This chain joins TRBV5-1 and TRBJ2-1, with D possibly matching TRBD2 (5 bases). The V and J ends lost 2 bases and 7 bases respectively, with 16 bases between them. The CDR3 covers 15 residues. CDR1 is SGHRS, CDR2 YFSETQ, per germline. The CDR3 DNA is TGCGCCAGCAGCTTAGGACTTCTCTTTAGGAATGAGCAGTTCTTC. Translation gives CASSLGLLFRNEQFF.

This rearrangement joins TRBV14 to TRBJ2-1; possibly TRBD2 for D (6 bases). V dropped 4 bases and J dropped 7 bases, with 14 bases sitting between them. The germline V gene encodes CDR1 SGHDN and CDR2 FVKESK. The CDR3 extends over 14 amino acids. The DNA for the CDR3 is TGTGCCAGCAGCCGGGACTCACCACCGAATGAGCAGTTCTTC. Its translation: CASSRDSPPNEQFF.

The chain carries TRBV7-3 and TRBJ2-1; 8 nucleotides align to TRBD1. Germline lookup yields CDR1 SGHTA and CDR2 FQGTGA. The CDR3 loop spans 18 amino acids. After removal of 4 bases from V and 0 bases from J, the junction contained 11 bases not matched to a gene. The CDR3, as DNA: TGTGCCAGCAGCTCCCACCAGACAGGGGCAAGCTCCTACAATGAGCAGTTCTTC. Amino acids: CASSSHQTGASSYNEQFF.

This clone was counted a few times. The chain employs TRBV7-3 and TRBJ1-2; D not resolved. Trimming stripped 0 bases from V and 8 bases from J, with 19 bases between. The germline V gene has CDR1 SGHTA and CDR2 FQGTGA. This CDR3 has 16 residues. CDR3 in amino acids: CASSLTSGHRTEGYTF. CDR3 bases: TGTGCCAGCAGCTTAACGTCGGGCCACCGGACTGAAGGCTACACCTTC.

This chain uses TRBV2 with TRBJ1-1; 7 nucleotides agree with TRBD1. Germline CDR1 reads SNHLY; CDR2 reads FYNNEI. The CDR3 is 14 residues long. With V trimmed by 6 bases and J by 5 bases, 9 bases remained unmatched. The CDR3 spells CASREKGGWTEAFF. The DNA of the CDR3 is TGTGCCAGCAGAGAGAAAGGGGGCTGGACTGAAGCTTTCTTT.

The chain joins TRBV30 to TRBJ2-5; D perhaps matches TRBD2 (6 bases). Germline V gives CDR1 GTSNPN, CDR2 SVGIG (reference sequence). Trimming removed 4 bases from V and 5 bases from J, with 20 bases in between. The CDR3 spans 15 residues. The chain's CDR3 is CAWNRGTVAWETQYF. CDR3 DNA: TGTGCCTGGAATCGGGGGACGGTAGCTTGGGAGACCCAGTACTTC.

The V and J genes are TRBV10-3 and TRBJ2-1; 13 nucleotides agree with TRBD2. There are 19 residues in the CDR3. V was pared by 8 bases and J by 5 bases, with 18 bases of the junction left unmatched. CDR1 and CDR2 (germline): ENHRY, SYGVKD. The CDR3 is CAIRAMVGLAGASNNEQFF. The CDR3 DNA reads TGTGCCATCCGGGCCATGGTCGGACTAGCGGGAGCTTCGAACAATGAGCAGTTCTTC.

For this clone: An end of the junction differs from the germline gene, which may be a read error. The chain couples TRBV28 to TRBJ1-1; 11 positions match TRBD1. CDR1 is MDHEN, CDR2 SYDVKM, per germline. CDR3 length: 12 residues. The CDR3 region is CASTQLRTGGTF. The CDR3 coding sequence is TGTGCCAGCACCCAGCTACGGACAGGGGGCACCTTT.

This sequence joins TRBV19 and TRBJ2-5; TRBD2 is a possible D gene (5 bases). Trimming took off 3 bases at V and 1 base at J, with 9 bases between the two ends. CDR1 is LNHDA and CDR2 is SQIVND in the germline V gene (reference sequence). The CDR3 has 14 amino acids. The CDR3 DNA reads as TGTGCCAGTAGTATGCGCCGGGGCCAAGAGACCCAGTACTTC. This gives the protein CASSMRRGQETQYF.

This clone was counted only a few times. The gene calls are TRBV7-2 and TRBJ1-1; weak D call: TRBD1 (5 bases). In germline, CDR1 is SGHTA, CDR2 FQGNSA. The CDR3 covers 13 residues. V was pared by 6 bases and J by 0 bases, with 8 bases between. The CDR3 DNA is TGTGCCAGCAGGAGACAGATGAACACTGAAGCTTTCTTT. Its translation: CASRRQMNTEAFF.

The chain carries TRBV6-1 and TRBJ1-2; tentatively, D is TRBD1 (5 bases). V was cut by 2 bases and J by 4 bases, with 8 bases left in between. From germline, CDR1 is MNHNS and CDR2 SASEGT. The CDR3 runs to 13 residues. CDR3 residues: CASSETGTYGYTF. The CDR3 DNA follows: TGTGCCAGCAGTGAAACAGGAACCTATGGCTACACCTTC.